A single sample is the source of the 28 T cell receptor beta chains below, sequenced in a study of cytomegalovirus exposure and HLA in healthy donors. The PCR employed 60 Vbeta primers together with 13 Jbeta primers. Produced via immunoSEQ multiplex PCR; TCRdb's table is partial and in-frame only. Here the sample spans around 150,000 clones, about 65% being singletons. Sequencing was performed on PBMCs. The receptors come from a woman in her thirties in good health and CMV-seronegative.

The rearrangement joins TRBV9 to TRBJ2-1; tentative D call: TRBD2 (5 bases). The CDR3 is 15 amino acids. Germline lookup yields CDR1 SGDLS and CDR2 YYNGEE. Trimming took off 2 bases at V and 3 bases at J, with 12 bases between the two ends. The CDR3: CASSVGGPDYNEQFF. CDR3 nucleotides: TGTGCCAGCAGCGTCGGCGGGCCTGACTACAATGAGCAGTTCTTC.

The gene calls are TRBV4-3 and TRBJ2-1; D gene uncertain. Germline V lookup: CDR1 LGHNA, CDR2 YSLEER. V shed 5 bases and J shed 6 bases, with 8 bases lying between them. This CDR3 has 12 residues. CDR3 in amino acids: CASSGGGNEQFF. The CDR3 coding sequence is TGCGCCAGCAGCGGCGGTGGCAATGAGCAGTTCTTC.

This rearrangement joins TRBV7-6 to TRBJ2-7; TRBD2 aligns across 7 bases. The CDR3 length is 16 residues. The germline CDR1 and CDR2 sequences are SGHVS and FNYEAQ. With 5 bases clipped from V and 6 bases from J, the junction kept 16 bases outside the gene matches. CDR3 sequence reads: CASSGTGTTHTGEQYF. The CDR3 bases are TGTGCCAGCAGCGGCACCGGGACTACTCATACGGGCGAGCAGTACTTC.

CDR3 bases: TGCAGCGCCGAACGGACAGATACGCAGTATTTT. Protein sequence: CSAERTDTQYF. The chain recombines TRBV29-1 with TRBJ2-3, with D uncertain. The CDR3 length is 11 residues. Germline loops: CDR1 SQVTM, CDR2 ANQGSEA. Trimming cost V 7 bases and J 3 bases, with 8 bases left between them.

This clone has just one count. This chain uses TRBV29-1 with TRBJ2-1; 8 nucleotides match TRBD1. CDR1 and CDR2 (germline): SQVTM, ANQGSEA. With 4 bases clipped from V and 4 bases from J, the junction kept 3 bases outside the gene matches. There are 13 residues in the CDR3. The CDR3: CSVAGGKYNEQFF. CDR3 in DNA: TGCAGCGTTGCAGGGGGCAAATACAATGAGCAGTTCTTC.

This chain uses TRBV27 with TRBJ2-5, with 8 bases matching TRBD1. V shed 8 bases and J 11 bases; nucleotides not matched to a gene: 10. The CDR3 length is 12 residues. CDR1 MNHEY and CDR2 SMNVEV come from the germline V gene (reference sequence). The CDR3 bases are TGTGCCAGCCGCCAGGGGGCTACGAAGCAGTACTTC. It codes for CASRQGATKQYF.

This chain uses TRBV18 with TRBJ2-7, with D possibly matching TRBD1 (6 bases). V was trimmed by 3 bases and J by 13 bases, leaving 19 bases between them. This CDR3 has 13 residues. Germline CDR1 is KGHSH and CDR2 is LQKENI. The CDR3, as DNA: TGTGCCAGCTCACCCTGGACAGAAACTTTGGTCTACTTC. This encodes CASSPWTETLVYF.

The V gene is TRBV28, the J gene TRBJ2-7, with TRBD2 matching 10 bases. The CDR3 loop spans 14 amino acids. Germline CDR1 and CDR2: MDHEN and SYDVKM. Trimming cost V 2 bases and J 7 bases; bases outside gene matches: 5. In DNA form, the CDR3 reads TGTGCCAGCAGTTTAACTAGCGGGATCGGGGAGCAGTACTTC. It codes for CASSLTSGIGEQYF.

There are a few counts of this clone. The CDR3 DNA follows: TGTGCCAGCTCACCCGGCACAGATACGCAGTATTTT. Encoded protein: CASSPGTDTQYF. The V and J genes are TRBV18 and TRBJ2-3; D not certain. This CDR3 is built from 12 residues. Looked up from germline, CDR1 is KGHSH and CDR2 is LQKENI. V lost 3 bases and J 1 base, leaving 2 bases between the germline ends.

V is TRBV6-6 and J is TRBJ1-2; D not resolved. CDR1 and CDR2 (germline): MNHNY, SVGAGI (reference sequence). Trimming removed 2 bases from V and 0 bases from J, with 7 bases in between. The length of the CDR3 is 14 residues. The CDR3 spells CASSYAGSNYGYTF. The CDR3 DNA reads TGTGCCAGCAGTTACGCAGGATCTAACTATGGCTACACCTTC.

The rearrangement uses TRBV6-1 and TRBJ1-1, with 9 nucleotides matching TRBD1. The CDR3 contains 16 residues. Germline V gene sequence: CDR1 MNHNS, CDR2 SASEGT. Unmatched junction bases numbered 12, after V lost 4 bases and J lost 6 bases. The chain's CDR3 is CASSAFRDRVLAEAFF. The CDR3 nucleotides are TGTGCCAGCAGTGCCTTCCGGGACAGGGTTTTGGCTGAAGCTTTCTTT.

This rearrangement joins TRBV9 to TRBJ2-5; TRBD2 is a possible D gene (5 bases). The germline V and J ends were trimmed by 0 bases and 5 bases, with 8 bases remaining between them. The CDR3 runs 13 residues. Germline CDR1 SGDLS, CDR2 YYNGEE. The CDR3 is CASSVGRRETQYF. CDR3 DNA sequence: TGTGCCAGCAGCGTAGGGAGGCGGGAGACCCAGTACTTC.

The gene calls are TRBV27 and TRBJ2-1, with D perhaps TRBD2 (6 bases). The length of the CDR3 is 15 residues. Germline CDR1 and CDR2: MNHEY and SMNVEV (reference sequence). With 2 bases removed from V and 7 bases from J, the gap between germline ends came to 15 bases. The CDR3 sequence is CASSLGVGSLNEQFF. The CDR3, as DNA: TGTGCCAGCAGTTTAGGGGTCGGGAGTCTGAATGAGCAGTTCTTC.

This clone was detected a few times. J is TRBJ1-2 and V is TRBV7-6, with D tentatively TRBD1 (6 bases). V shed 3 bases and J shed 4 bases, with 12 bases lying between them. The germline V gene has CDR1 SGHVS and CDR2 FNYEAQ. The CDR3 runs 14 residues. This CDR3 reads CASSLAGEPYGYTF. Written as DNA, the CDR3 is TGTGCCAGCAGCTTGGCAGGGGAACCCTATGGCTACACCTTC.

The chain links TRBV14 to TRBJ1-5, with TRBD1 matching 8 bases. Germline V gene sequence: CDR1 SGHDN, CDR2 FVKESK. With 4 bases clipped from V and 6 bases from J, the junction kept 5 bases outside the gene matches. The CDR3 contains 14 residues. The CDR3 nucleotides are TGTGCCAGCAGCCCCGGACAGGGAGGTCAGCCCCAGCATTTT. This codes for CASSPGQGGQPQHF.

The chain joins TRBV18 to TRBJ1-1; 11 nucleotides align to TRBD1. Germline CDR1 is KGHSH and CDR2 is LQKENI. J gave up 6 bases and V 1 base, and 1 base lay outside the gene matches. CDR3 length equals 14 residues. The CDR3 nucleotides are TGTGCCAGCTCACCACAGGACAGGGGGCCTGAAGCTTTCTTT. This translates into CASSPQDRGPEAFF. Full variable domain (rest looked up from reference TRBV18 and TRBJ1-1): NAGVMQNPRHLVRRRGQEARLRCSPMKGHSHVYWYRQLPEEGLKFMVYLQKENIIDESGMPKERFSAEFPKEGPSILRIQQVVRGDSAAYFCASSPQDRGPEAFFGQGTRLTVV.

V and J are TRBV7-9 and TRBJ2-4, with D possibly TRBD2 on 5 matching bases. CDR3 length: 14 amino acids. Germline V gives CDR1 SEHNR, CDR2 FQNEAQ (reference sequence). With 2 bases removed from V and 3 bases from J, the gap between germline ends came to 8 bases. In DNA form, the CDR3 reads TGTGCCAGCAGCTTATTTGAGGGCAAAAACATTCAGTACTTC. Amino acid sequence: CASSLFEGKNIQYF.

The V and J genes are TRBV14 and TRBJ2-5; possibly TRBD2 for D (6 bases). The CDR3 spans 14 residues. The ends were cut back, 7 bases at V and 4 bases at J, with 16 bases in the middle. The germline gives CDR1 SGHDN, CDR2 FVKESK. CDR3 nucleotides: TGTGCCAGCACTCTCACGGGGGTTGGAGAGACCCAGTACTTC. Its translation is CASTLTGVGETQYF.

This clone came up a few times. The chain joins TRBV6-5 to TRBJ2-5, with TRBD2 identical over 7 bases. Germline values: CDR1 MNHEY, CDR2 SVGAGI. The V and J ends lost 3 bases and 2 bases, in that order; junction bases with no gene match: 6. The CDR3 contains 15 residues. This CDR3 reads CASSYEPGLQETQYF. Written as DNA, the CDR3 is TGTGCCAGCAGTTATGAACCGGGACTACAAGAGACCCAGTACTTC.

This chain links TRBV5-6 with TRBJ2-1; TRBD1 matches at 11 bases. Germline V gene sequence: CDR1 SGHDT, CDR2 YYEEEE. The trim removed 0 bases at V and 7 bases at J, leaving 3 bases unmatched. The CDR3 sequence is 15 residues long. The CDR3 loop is CASSLVGQGANEQFF. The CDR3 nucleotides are TGTGCCAGCAGCTTGGTAGGACAGGGGGCGAATGAGCAGTTCTTC.

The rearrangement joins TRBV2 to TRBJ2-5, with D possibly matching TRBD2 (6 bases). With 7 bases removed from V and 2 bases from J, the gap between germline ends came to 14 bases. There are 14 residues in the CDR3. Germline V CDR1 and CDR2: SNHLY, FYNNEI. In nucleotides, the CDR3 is TGTGCCAGCACACCCGGGACTGGTCAAGAGACCCAGTACTTC. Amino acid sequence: CASTPGTGQETQYF.

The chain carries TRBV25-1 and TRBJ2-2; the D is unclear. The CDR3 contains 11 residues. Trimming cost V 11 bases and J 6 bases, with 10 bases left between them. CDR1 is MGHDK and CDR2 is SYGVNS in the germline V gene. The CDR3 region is CASETPGELFF. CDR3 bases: TGTGCCTCAGAGACACCCGGGGAGCTGTTTTTT.

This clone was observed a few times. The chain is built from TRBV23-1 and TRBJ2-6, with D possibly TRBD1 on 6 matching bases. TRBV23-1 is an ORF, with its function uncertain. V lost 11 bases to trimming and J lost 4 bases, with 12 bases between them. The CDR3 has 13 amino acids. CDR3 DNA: TGCGCCCAGAGGGGGAAAGGGGCCAACGTCCTGACTTTC. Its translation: CAQRGKGANVLTF.

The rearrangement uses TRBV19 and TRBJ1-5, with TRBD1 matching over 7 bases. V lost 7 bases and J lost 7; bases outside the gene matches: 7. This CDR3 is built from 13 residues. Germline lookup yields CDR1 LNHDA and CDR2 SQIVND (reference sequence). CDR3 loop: CASTLQGNQPQHF. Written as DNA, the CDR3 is TGTGCCAGTACTTTACAGGGGAACCAGCCCCAGCATTTT.

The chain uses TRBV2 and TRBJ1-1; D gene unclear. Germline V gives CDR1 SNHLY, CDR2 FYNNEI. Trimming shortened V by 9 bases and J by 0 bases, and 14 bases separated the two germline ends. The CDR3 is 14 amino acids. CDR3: CASRRRNMNTEAFF. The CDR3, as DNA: TGTGCCAGTCGGCGGAGAAACATGAACACTGAAGCTTTCTTT.

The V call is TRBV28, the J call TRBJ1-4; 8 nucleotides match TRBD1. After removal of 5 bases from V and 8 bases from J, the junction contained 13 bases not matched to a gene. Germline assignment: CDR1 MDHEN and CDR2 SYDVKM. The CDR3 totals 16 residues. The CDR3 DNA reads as TGTGCCAGCAGTCACAGGCCACAGGGGGGTGACGAAAAACTGTTTTTT. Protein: CASSHRPQGGDEKLFF.

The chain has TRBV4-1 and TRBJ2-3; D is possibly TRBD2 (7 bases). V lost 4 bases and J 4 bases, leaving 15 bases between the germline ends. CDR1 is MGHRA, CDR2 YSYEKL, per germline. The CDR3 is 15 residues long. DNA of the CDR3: TGCGCCAGCAGCCCCCGGGGAGGGGGGGCAGATACGCAGTATTTT. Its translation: CASSPRGGGADTQYF.

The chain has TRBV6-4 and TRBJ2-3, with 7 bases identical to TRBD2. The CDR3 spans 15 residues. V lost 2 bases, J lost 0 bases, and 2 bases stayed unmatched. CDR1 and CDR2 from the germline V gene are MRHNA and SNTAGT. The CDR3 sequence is CASSDTAGSTDTQYF. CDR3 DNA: TGTGCCAGCAGTGACACAGCGGGAAGCACAGATACGCAGTATTTT.